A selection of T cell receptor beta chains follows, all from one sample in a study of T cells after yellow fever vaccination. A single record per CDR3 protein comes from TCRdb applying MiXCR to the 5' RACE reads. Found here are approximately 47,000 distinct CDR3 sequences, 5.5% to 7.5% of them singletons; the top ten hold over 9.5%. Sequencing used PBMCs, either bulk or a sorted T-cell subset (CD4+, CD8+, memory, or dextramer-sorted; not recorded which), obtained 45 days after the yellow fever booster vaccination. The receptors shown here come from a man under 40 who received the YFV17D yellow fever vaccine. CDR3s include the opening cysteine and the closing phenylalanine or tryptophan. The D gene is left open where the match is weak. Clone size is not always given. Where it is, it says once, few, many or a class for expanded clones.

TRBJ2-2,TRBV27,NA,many,CASTQAGFNTGELFF,TGTGCCAGCACCCAAGCGGGTTTCAACACCGGGGAGCTGTTTTTT
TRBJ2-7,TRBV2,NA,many,CASKDGAGEQYF,TGTGCCAGCAAAGATGGGGCCGGGGAGCAGTACTTC
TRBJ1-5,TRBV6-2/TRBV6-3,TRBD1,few,CASRFRGTGPHQPQHF,TGTGCCAGCAGATTCCGAGGGACAGGACCTCATCAGCCCCAGCATTTT
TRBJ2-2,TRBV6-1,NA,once,CASSDGWGPTNTWELFF,TGTGCCAGCAGTGATGGGTGGGGTCCGACGAACACCTGGGAGCTGTTTTTT
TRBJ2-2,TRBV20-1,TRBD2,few,CSARDRSSGIGRTGELFF,TGCAGTGCTAGAGATAGGTCTAGCGGGATCGGGCGAACCGGGGAGCTGTTTTTT
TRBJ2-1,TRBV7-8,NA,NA,CASSFGTRIYNEQFF,TGTGCCAGCAGCTTTGGGACTCGAATATACAATGAGCAGTTCTTC
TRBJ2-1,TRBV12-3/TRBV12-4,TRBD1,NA,CASSRDRGYEQFF,TGTGCCAGCAGCCGGGACAGGGGGTATGAGCAGTTCTTC
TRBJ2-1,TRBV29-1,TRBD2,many,CSGAAAGGPSEQFF,TGCAGCGGGGCGGCAGCGGGAGGGCCCAGTGAGCAGTTCTTC
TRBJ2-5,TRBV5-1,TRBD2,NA,CASSLFAGGGETQYF,TGCGCCAGCAGCTTGTTTGCGGGAGGTGGGGAGACCCAGTACTTC
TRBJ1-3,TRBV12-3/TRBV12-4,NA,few,CASSWDIRPGNTIYF,TGTGCCAGCAGTTGGGACATTCGCCCTGGAAACACCATATATTTT
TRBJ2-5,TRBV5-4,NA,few,CASSFVQSQETQYF,TGTGCCAGCAGCTTTGTACAGTCCCAAGAGACCCAGTACTTC
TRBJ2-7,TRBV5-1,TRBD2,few,CASSRTSGTQYEQYF,TGCGCCAGCAGCCGGACTAGCGGGACCCAATACGAGCAGTACTTC
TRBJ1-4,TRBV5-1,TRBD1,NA,CASSRDRATNEKLFF,TGCGCCAGCAGCAGGGACAGAGCAACTAATGAAAAACTGTTTTTT